The rows below give T cell receptor beta chains drawn from one sample of a study of T cells in Graves' hyperthyroidism and ophthalmopathy. TCRdb ran MiXCR on the multiplex PCR reads and lists one entry per CDR3 protein. This sample has hundreds of thousands of distinct CDR3 sequences; 16% occur once, and the top ten carry about 18%. The sequenced material came from blood. These receptors all stem from a woman in her late teens or twenties with Graves' hyperthyroidism. CDR3s leave out the opening cysteine and the closing phenylalanine or tryptophan.

V: TRBV20-1; CDR3: SAEGLAGVATGELF
V: TRBV28; CDR3: ASSLTSDYGYT
V: TRBV10-1; CDR3: ASRVGSAGELF
V: TRBV27; CDR3: ASSLSGMGYNEQF
V: TRBV7-2; CDR3: ASSQTGFRTPLH
V: TRBV19; CDR3: ASSMSRRGNQPQH
V: TRBV29-1; CDR3: SVSTTSYEQY
V: TRBV6-1; CDR3: ASSTYRVAAF
V: TRBV7-8; CDR3: ASSLAHSRGQVTQY
V: TRBV11-3; CDR3: ASSLIGASTDTQY
V: TRBV28; CDR3: ASVAGAYEQY
V: TRBV27; CDR3: ASTQETQY
V: TRBV28; CDR3: ASSLPRSERTLSGANVLT
V: TRBV27; CDR3: ASSQRLWGVAGELF
V: TRBV20-1; CDR3: SARDSARTYEQY
V: TRBV6-5; CDR3: ASSYQDDLGYEQY
V: TRBV19; CDR3: ASSMGGDAYEQY
V: TRBV18; CDR3: ASSPPGSYEQY
V: TRBV20-1; CDR3: SARGWGSGRNAEQF
V: TRBV7-9; CDR3: ASSPRDRGHEQY
V: TRBV2; CDR3: ASSIRVNTEAF
V: TRBV20-1; CDR3: SARAGGTYGYT
V: TRBV29-1; CDR3: SGAGVGMNTEAF
V: TRBV11-1; CDR3: ASSTLRVETQY
V: TRBV5-1; CDR3: ASSLVLVDTQY
V: TRBV7-2; CDR3: ASSASSGDGNQPQH
V: TRBV20-1; CDR3: SARVLGQGDNQPQH
V: TRBV30; CDR3: AWTRERVSGYT
V: TRBV14; CDR3: ASSQDRQENAEAF
V: TRBV7-2; CDR3: ASSSPGGLAGGPETQY
V: TRBV6-2/TRBV6-3; CDR3: ASTLLGARTGEQY
V: TRBV12-3/TRBV12-4; CDR3: ASSFVLGGTDTGELF
V: TRBV18; CDR3: ASSLMGGSYEQY
V: TRBV12-3/TRBV12-4; CDR3: ASSLGADRTLAKNIQY
V: TRBV11-3; CDR3: ASSGLQGAGTQY
V: TRBV12-5; CDR3: ASGLVNSYEQY
V: TRBV12-5; CDR3: ASGLERNEQF
V: TRBV28; CDR3: ASSLTVRVHGYT
V: TRBV30; CDR3: AWSTGEYEQY
V: TRBV4-3; CDR3: ASSHEAGRGATNEQF
V: TRBV9; CDR3: ASSLTGRNQPQH
V: TRBV2; CDR3: ASVGDFSYEQY